The rows below give T cell receptor beta chains drawn from one sample of a study of blood T cell repertoires in COVID-19. Repertoires were generated with immunoSEQ multiplex PCR, while TCRdb's copy carries only in-frame clones and drops some. Of some 420,000 clones listed, roughly nine tenths are singletons. Sequenced input: PBMCs or T cells enriched from blood (not recorded which). These receptors came from a man aged 30-40 years who had recovered from COVID-19. The CDR3 runs from the conserved cysteine through the conserved F or W. A D gene is named only where the DNA matches it firmly. Not all rows give a size; the values are once, few, many and, for expanded clones, a class.

d_gene	v_gene	abundance	j_gene	CDR3aa	CDR3nt
NA	TRBV6-6	NA	TRBJ1-3	CASEPGTSGNTIYF	TGTGCCAGCGAGCCTGGGACATCCGGAAACACCATATATTTT
TRBD2	TRBV10-3	NA	TRBJ2-3	CAISGLAGVADTQYF	TGTGCCATCAGTGGACTAGCGGGAGTTGCAGATACGCAGTATTTT
NA	TRBV19	once	TRBJ2-7	CASSITRLPSYEQYF	TGTGCCAGTAGTATAACCAGGTTGCCTTCCTACGAGCAGTACTTC
NA	TRBV4-1	NA	TRBJ2-7	CASSPSEGTSYEQYF	TGCGCCAGCAGCCCATCAGAGGGAACCTCCTACGAGCAGTACTTC
NA	TRBV6-5	once	TRBJ1-2	CASSIGGGNYGYTF	TGTGCCAGCAGTATCGGGGGGGGAAACTATGGCTACACCTTC
TRBD1	TRBV12-5	NA	TRBJ1-1	CASGDEQGRGTEAFF	TGTGCTAGTGGGGACGAACAGGGGAGAGGCACTGAAGCTTTCTTT
NA	TRBV28	NA	TRBJ2-6	CASSFVELSGANVLTF	TGTGCCAGCAGTTTTGTAGAGCTCTCTGGGGCCAACGTCCTGACTTTC
NA	TRBV4-2	once	TRBJ2-7	CASSQQPTGSYEQYF	TGTGCCAGCAGCCAACAACCGACGGGATCCTACGAGCAGTACTTC
TRBD2	TRBV7-9	once	TRBJ2-3	CATPPGSGRRFADTQYF	TGTGCCACCCCCCCGGGTAGCGGGAGAAGGTTCGCAGATACGCAGTATTTT
NA	TRBV12-2	once	TRBJ2-6	CASRLAQGSGANVLTF	TGTGCAAGTCGCTTAGCACAGGGCTCTGGGGCCAACGTCCTGACTTTC
NA	TRBV7-2	few	TRBJ2-5	CASSLGNRVETQYF	TGTGCCAGCAGCTTAGGAAACAGGGTTGAGACCCAGTACTTC
TRBD1	TRBV30	NA	TRBJ1-2	CAWSGGQGAPHGYTF	TGTGCCTGGAGTGGGGGGCAGGGGGCGCCCCACGGCTACACCTTC
NA	TRBV18	NA	TRBJ2-7	CASSPPGAVEQYF	TGTGCCAGCTCACCACCGGGAGCTGTCGAGCAGTACTTC
TRBD2	TRBV29-1	NA	TRBJ2-3	CSVDSGITADTQYF	TGCAGCGTTGATAGCGGGATCACCGCAGATACGCAGTATTTT
NA	TRBV24-1	NA	TRBJ2-7	CATKTLSGRSYEQYF	TGTGCCACCAAAACTCTTTCCGGGAGATCCTACGAGCAGTACTTC
TRBD1	TRBV5-1	NA	TRBJ1-6	CASSFPRKDRLKEGGNSPLHF	TGCGCCAGCAGCTTTCCCCGAAAGGACAGGTTAAAGGAGGGCGGGAATTCACCCCTCCACTTT
TRBD2	TRBV5-1	NA	TRBJ2-1	CASSTGTRVYNEQFF	TGCGCCAGCAGCACCGGGACTAGGGTCTACAATGAGCAGTTCTTC
NA	TRBV29-1	NA	TRBJ2-3	CSADRDNTDTQYF	TGCAGCGCCGACAGAGACAACACAGATACGCAGTATTTT